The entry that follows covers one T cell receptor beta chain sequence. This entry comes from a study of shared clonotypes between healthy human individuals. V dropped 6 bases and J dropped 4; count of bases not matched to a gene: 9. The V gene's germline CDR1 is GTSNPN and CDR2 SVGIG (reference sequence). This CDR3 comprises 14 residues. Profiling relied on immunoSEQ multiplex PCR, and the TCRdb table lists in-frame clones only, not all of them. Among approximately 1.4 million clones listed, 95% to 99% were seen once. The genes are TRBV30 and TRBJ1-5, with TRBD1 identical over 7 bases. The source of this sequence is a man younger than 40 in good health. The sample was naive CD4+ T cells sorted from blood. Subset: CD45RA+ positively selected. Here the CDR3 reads CACDRDSQNQPQHF. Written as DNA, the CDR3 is TGTGCCTGCGACCGGGACAGCCAAAATCAGCCCCAGCATTTT.